This TCR beta chain originates from a study of T cell changes during pregnancy in multiple sclerosis. V was pared by 7 bases and J by 2 bases, with 7 bases of the junction left unmatched. CDR3 length equals 14 residues. Per the germline V gene, CDR1 is ENHRY and CDR2 is SYGVKD. Measured with immunoSEQ multiplex PCR; TCRdb has only the in-frame clones, and not every one. The repertoire consists of about 60,000 clones, with around 93% occurring once and the leading ten covering more than 1.5%. The chain links TRBV10-3 to TRBJ2-7; 8 bases match TRBD2. This material consisted of peripheral blood, taken after pregnancy. The source is a female donor with multiple sclerosis, enrolled in a pregnancy study. Here the CDR3 reads CAITGGVAPYEQYF. CDR3 DNA sequence: TGTGCCATCACCGGGGGGGTCGCCCCCTACGAGCAGTACTTC.